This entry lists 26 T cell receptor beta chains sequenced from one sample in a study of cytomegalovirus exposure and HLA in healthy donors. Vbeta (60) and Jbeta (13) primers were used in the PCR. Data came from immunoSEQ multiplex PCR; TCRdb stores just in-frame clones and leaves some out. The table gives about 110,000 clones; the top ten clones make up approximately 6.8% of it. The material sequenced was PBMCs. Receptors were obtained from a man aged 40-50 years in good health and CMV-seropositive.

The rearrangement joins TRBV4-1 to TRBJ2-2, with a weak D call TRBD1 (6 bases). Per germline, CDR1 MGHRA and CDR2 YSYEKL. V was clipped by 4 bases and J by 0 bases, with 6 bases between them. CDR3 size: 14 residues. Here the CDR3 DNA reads TGCGCCAGCAGCCGGGGGCCGAACACCGGGGAGCTGTTTTTT. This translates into CASSRGPNTGELFF.

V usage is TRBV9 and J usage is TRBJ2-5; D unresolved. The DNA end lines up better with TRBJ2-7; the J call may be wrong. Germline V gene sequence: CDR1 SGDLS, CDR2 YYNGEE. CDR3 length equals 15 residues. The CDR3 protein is CASSVGSQSSYEQYF. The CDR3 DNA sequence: TGTGCCAGCAGCGTAGGGTCGCAATCCTCCTACGAGCAGTACTTC.

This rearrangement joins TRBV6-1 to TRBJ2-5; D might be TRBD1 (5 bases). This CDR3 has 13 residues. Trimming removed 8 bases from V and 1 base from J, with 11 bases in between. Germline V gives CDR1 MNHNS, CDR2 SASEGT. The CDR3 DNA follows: TGTGCCAGCGCTCAGACAGTCCAAGAGACCCAGTACTTC. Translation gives CASAQTVQETQYF.

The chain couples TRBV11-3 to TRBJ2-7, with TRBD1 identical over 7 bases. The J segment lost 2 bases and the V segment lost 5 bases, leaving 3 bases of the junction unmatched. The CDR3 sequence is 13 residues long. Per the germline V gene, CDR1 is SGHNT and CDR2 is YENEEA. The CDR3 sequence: CASSMTGTYEQYF. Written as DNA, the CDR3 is TGTGCCAGCAGCATGACAGGGACCTACGAGCAGTACTTC.

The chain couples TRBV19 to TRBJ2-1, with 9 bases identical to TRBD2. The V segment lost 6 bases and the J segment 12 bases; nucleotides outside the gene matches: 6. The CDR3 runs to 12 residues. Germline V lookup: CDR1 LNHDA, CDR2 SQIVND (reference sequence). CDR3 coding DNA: TGTGCCAGTAGGACTAGCGGAGGCGGGCAGTTCTTC. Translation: CASRTSGGGQFF.

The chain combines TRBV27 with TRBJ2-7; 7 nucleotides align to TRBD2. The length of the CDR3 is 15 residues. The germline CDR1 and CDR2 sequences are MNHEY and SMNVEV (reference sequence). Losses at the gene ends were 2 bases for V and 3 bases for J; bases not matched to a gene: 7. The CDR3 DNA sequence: TGTGCCAGCAGTTTAAGTCCTAGCGGAATCTACGAGCAGTACTTC. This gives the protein CASSLSPSGIYEQYF.

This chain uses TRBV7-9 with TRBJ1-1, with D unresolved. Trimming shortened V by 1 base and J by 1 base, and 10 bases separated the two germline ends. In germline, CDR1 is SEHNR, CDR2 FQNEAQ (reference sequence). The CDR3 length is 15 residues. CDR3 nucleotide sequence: TGTGCCAGCAGCTTAGAAGTGGAGGGGAACACTGAAGCTTTCTTT. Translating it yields CASSLEVEGNTEAFF.

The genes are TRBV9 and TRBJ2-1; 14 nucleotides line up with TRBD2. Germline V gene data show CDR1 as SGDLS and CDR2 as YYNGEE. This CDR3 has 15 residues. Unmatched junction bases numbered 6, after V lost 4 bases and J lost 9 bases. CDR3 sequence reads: CASSYGTSGSTEQFF. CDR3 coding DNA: TGTGCCAGCAGCTACGGGACTAGCGGGAGCACTGAGCAGTTCTTC.

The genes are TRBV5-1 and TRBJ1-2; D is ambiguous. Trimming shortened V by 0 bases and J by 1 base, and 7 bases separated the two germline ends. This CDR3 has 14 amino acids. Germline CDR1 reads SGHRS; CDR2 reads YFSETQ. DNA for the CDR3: TGCGCCAGCAGCTTGGGAGGAGTTAACTATGGCTACACCTTC. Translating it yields CASSLGGVNYGYTF.

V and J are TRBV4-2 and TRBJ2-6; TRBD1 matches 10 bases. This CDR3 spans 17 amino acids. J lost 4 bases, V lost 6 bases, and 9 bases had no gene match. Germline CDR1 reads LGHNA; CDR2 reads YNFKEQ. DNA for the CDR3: TGTGCCAGCAGAGGACAGGGGGTCAGACGGGGGGCCAACGTCCTGACTTTC. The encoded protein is CASRGQGVRRGANVLTF.

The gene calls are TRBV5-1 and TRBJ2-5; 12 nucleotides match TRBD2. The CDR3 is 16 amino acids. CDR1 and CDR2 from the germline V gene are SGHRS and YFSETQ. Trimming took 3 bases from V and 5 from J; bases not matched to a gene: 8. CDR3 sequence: CASSYASGRAGETQYF. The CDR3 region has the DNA TGCGCCAGCAGCTACGCTAGCGGGAGGGCCGGGGAGACCCAGTACTTC.

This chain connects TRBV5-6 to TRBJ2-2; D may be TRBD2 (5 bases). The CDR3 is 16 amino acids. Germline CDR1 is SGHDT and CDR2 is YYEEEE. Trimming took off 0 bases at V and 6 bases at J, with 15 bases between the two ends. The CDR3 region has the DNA TGTGCCAGCAGCTTGGTACGGTCTAGCTGGCCCGGGGAGCTGTTTTTT. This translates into CASSLVRSSWPGELFF.

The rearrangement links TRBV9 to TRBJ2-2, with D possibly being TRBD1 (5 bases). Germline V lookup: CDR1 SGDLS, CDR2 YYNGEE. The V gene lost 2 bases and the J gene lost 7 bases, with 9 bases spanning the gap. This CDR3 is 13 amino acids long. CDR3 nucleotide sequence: TGTGCCAGCAGCGTCGCAGGGATCGGGGAGCTGTTTTTT. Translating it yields CASSVAGIGELFF.

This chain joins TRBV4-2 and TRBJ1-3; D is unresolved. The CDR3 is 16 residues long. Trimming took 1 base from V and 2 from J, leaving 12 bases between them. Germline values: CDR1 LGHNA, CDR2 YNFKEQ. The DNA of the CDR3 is TGTGCCAGCAGCCAAGGTACCTTTAGAACTGGAAACACCATATATTTT. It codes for CASSQGTFRTGNTIYF.

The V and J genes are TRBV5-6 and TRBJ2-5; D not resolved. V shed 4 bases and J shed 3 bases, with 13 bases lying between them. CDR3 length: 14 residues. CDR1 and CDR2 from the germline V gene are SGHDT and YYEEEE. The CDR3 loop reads CASSSVAREETQYF. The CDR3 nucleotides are TGTGCCAGCAGCAGCGTAGCCAGAGAAGAGACCCAGTACTTC. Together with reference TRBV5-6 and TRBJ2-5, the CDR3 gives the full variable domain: DAGVTQSPTHLIKTRGQQVTLRCSPKSGHDTVSWYQQALGQGPQFIFQYYEEEERQRGNFPDRFSGHQFPNYSSELNVNALLLGDSALYLCASSSVAREETQYFGPGTRLLVL.

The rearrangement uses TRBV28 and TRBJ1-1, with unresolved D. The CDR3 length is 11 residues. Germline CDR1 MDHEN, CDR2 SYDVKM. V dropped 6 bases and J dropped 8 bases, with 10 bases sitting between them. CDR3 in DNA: TGTGCCAGCAGCCATTTCGGGGAAGCTTTCTTT. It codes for CASSHFGEAFF.

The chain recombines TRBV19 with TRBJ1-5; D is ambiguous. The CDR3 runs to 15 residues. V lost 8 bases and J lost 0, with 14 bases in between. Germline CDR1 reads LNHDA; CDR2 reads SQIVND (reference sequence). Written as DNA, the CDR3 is TGTGCCAGTCACAACTGGAGGGATAGCAATCAGCCCCAGCATTTT. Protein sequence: CASHNWRDSNQPQHF.

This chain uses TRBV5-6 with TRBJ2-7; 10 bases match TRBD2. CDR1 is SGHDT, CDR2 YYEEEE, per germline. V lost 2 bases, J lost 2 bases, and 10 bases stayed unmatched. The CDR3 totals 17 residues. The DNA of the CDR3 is TGTGCCAGCAGCTTTAGGCCTAGCGGGAGTCGTACCTACGAGCAGTACTTC. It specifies CASSFRPSGSRTYEQYF.

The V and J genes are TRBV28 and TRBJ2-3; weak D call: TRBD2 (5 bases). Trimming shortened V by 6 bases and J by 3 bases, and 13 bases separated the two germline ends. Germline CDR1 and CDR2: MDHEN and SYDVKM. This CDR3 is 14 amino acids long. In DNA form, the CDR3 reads TGTGCCAGCAGGGCAACGGGATTTACAGATACGCAGTATTTT. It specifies CASRATGFTDTQYF.

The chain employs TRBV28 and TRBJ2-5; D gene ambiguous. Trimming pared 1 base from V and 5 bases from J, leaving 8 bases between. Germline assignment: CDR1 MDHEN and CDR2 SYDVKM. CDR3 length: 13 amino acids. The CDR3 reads CASSLLSGETQYF. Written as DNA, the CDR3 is TGTGCCAGCAGTTTATTATCCGGGGAGACCCAGTACTTC.

Here the CDR3 DNA reads TGTGCCAGCAGCAAAGACCCCCAGGGGGTGGAAGAGACCCAGTACTTC. Its translation: CASSKDPQGVEETQYF. The rearrangement links TRBV21-1 to TRBJ2-5; the D call of TRBD1 is as the table states it, not checked on the DNA. TRBV21-1 is flagged as a pseudogene. This CDR3 has 16 amino acids.

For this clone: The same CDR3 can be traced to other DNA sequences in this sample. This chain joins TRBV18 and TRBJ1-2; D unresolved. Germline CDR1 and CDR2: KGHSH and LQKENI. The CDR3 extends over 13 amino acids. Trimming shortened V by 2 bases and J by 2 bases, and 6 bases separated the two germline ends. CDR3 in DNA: TGTGCCAGCTCACCAGGCCAGAACTATGGCTACACCTTC. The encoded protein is CASSPGQNYGYTF.

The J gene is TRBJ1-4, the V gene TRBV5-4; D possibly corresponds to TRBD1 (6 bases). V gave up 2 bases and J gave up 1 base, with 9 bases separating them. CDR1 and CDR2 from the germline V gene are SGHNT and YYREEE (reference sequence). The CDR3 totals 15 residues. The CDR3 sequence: CASSLATGTNEKLFF. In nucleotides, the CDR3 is TGTGCCAGCAGCTTAGCGACAGGAACTAATGAAAAACTGTTTTTT.

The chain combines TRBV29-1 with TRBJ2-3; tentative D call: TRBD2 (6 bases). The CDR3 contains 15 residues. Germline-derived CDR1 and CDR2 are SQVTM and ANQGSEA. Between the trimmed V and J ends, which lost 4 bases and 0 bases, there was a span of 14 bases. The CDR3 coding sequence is TGCAGCGTTGTGGGCGGGATGTCTAGCACAGATACGCAGTATTTT. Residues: CSVVGGMSSTDTQYF.

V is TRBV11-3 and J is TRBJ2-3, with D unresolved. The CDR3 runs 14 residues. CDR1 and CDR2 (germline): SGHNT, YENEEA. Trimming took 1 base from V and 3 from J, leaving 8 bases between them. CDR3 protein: CASSLGRETDTQYF. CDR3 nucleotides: TGTGCCAGCAGCTTAGGTAGAGAGACAGATACGCAGTATTTT.

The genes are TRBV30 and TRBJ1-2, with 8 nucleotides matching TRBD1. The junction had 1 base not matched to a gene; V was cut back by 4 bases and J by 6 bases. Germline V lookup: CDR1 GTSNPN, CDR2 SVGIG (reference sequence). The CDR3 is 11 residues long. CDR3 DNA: TGTGCCTGGACAGGGGGCCATGGCTACACCTTC. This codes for CAWTGGHGYTF.